The source of this T cell receptor (beta chain) is a study of cytomegalovirus exposure and HLA in healthy donors. Overall study findings and caveats: According to an earlier analysis, most TCR beta V segments yielded productive rearrangements about 87% or about 30% of the time. Rarity characterized most TCR sequences, yet some public TCRs appeared in many donors. Presence/absence analysis assumed near-uniform sequencing depth across donors. Later on, analysis showed that most CMV-associated TCR beta chains appeared to be HLA-restricted.

Of note for this clone: Its matching antigen is unknown.

In the PCR, 60 Vbeta and 13 Jbeta primers were used. The protocol was immunoSEQ multiplex PCR, while the TCRdb copy is restricted to in-frame clones and leaves out a portion. The table includes more than 80,000 clones, roughly 80% detected once. The source material was PBMCs. The receptor was isolated from a girl aged 2 to 10 in good health and CMV-seropositive.

The DNA of the CDR3 is TGTGCCAGCAGCCAAGATCGGGGGAGGACCTACGAGCAGTACTTC. Its translation is CASSQDRGRTYEQYF. The chain joins TRBV4-2 to TRBJ2-7; maybe TRBD2 (6 bases). CDR3 length equals 15 residues. Trimming cost V 0 bases and J 2 bases, with 11 bases left between them. Germline CDR1 and CDR2: LGHNA and YNFKEQ.